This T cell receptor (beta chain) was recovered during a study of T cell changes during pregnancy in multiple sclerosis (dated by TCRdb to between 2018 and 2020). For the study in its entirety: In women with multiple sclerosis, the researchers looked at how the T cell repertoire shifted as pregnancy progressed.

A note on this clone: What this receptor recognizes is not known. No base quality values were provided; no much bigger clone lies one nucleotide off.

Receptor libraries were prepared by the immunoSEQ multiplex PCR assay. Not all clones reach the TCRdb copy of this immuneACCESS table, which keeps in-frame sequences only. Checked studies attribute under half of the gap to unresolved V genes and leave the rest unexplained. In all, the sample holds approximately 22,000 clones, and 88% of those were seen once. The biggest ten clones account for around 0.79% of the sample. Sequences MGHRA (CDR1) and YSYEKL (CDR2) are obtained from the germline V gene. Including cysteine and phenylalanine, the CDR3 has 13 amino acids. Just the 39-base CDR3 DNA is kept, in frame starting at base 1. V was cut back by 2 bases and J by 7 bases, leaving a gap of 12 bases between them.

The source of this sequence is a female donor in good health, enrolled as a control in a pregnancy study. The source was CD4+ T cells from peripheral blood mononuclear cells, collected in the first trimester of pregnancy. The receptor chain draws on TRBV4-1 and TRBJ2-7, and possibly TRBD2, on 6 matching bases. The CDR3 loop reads CASSQLGGGEQYF. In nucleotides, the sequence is TGCGCCAGCAGCCAACTCGGGGGAGGAGAGCAGTACTTC.